This T cell receptor (beta chain) was sequenced for a study of CD8 T cells in Susac syndrome. RNA was extracted with the RNeasy kit, and a quantity of roughly 0.45 to 1 ug was reverse transcribed using random hexamers. TCRdb independently ran MiXCR on the immunoSEQ multiplex PCR reads; one entry per CDR3 protein. The table lists about 300,000 distinct CDR3 sequences, about 88% of them singletons, with about 0.17% in the top ten. V gave up 1 base and J gave up 1 base, with 10 bases separating them. The germline CDR1 and CDR2 sequences are SGHTA and FQGNSA. CDR3 length equals 15 residues. This receptor was obtained from a human donor with multiple sclerosis. V usage is TRBV7-2 and J usage is TRBJ2-5; D possibly corresponds to TRBD2 (5 bases). The sample taken for sequencing was CD8+ T cells from PBMCs. CDR3 sequence: CASSLGGLRQETQYF. DNA for the CDR3: TGTGCCAGCAGCTTAGGTGGACTTCGCCAAGAGACCCAGTACTTC.